In this sample, the clone carrying this T cell receptor (beta chain) turned up a few times. The target antigen is unknown. These data originate in a study of CD8+ T cells in alopecia areata. On the study more broadly: Percent of scalp involved defined treated patients' severity scores.

Extracted from the samples, RNA was reverse transcribed into cDNA to serve as the sequencing template. Assay used: immunoSEQ multiplex PCR; TCRdb lists only in-frame clones, some missing. This table holds some 220,000 clones, 50% to 70% found once. Per germline, CDR1 LGHNA and CDR2 YSLEER. There are 15 residues in the CDR3. The V end lost 1 base, the J end lost 4 bases, and 13 bases lay between the germline ends. The sample's treatment: oral pan-JAK inhibitor, 5-10 mg twice daily. Those with alopecia areata gave lesional scalp punch biopsies and peripheral blood. Findings and caveats of the study: Scalp sequencing captures resident alphabeta T cells of normal skin too. Whereas mice showed it more clearly, TCR sharing across patients was murkier, possibly because of HLA.

The V call is TRBV4-3, the J call TRBJ2-5, with D unresolved. The source material was CD4+ T cells sorted from blood, sampled at week 4, from a patient treated with tofacitinib. The sequence derives from a human donor with alopecia areata. This CDR3 reads CASSQGSPPSETQYF. In nucleotides, the CDR3 is TGCGCCAGCAGCCAAGGTAGTCCCCCTTCAGAGACCCAGTACTTC.